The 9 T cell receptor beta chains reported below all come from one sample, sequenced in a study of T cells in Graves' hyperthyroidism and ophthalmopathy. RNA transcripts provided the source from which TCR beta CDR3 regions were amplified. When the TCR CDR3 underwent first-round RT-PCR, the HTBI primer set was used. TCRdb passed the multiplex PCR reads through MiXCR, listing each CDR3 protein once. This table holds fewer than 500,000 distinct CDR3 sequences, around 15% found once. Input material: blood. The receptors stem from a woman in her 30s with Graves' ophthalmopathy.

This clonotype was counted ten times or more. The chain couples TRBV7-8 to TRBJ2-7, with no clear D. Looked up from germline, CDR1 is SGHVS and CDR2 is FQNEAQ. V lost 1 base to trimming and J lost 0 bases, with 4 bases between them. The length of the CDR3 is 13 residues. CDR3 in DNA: TGTGCCAGCAGCTTAGAACTCTCCTACGAGCAGTACTTC. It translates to CASSLELSYEQYF.

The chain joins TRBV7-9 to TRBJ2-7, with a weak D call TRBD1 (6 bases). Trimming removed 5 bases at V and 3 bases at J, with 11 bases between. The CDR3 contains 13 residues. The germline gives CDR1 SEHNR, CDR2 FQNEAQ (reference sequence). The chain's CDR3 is CASSHQDSYEQYF. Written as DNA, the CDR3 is TGTGCCAGCAGCCACCAGGACAGCTACGAGCAGTACTTC.

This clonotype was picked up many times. The CDR3 DNA reads TGTGCCAGCAGCGTAGAGATCACCTCCCCCACTGAAGCTTTCTTT. Translation: CASSVEITSPTEAFF. This sequence joins TRBV9 and TRBJ1-1; D call uncertain. With 0 bases removed from V and 4 bases from J, the gap between germline ends came to 13 bases. The germline CDR1 and CDR2 sequences are SGDLS and YYNGEE. The CDR3 totals 15 residues. Supplemented by reference TRBV9 and TRBJ1-1, the full variable domain reads DSGVTQTPKHLITATGQRVTLRCSPRSGDLSVYWYQQSLDQGLQFLIQYYNGEERAKGNILERFSAQQFPDLHSELNLSSLELGDSALYFCASSVEITSPTEAFFGQGTRLTVV.

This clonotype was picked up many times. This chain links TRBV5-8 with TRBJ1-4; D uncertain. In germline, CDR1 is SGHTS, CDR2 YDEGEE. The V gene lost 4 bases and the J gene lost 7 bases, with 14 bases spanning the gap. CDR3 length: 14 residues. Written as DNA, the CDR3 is TGTGCCAGCAGCCCTCTTCCCCAGGCTGAAAAACTGTTTTTT. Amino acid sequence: CASSPLPQAEKLFF.

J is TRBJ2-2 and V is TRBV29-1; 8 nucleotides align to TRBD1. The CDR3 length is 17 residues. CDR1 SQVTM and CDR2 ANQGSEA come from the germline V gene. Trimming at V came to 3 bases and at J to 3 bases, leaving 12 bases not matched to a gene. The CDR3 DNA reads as TGCAGCGTTGAGGTTCCCCGGGACAGGTTGGACACCGGGGAGCTGTTTTTT. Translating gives CSVEVPRDRLDTGELFF.

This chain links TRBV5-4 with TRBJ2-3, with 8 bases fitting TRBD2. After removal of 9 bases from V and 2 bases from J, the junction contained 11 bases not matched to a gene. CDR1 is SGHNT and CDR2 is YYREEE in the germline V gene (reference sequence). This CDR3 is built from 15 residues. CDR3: CATRPGGQNTDTQYF. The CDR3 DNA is TGTGCCACCCGCCCGGGGGGGCAAAACACAGATACGCAGTATTTT.

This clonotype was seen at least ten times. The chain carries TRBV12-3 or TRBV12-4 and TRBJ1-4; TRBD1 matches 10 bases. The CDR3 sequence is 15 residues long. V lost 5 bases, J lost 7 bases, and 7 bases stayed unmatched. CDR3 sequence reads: CASSRRTGGIEKLFF. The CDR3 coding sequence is TGTGCCAGCAGTCGGAGGACAGGGGGGATTGAAAAACTGTTTTTT.

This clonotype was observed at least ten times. CDR3 nucleotide sequence: TGTGCCAGCAGCGGCCGGGACAGGGGATTTACAACTAATGAAAAACTGTTTTTT. Its translation: CASSGRDRGFTTNEKLFF. The V and J genes are TRBV9 and TRBJ1-4; 10 nucleotides match TRBD1. This CDR3 spans 18 amino acids. CDR1 SGDLS and CDR2 YYNGEE come from the germline V gene. The trim removed 3 bases at V and 0 bases at J, leaving 8 bases unmatched.

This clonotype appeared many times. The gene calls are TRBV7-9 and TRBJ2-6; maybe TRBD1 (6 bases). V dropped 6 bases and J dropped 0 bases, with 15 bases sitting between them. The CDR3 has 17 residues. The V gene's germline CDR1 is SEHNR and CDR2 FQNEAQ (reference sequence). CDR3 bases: TGTGCCAGCAGGGATGGACAGCGCAACTCTGGGGCCAACGTCCTGACTTTC. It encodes CASRDGQRNSGANVLTF.